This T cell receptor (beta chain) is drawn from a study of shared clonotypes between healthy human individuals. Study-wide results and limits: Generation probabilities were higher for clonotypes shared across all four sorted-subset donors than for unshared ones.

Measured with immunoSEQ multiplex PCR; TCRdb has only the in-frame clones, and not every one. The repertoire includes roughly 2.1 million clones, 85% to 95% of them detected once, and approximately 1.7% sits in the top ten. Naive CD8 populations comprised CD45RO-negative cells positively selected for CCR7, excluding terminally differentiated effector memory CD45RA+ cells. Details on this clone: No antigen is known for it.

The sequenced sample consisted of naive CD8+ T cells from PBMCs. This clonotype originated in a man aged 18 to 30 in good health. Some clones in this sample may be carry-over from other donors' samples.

The CDR3 loop is CASSGRERDTGELFF. The CDR3 nucleotides are TGTGCCAGCAGTGGGAGGGAGAGGGACACCGGGGAGCTGTTTTTT. The chain uses TRBV27 and TRBJ2-2, with TRBD2 identical over 7 bases. The CDR3 extends over 15 amino acids. Germline V gene sequence: CDR1 MNHEY, CDR2 SMNVEV (reference sequence). V dropped 5 bases and J dropped 3; count of bases not matched to a gene: 6.